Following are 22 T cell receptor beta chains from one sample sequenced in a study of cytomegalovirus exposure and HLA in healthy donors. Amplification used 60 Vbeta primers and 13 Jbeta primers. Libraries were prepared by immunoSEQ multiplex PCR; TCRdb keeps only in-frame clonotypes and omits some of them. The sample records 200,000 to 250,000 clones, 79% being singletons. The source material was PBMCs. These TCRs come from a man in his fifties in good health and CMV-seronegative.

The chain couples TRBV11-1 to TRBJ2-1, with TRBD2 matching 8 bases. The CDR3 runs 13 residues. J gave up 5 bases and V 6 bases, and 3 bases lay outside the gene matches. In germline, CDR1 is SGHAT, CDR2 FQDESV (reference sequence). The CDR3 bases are TGTGCCAGCAGTTCGACTAGCGACAATGAGCAGTTCTTC. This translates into CASSSTSDNEQFF.

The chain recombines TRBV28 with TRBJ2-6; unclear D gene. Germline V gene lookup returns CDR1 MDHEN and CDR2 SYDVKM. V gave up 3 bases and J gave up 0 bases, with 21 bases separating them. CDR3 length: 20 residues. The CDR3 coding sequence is TGTGCCAGCAGTTTCCCCCCCCGGGTCCAACTTAACTCTGGGGCCAACGTCCTGACTTTC. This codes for CASSFPPRVQLNSGANVLTF. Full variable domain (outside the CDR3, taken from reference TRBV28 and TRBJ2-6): DVKVTQSSRYLVKRTGEKVFLECVQDMDHENMFWYRQDPGLGLRLIYFSYDVKMKEKGDIPEGYSVSREKKERFSLILESASTNQTSMYLCASSFPPRVQLNSGANVLTFGAGSRLTVL.

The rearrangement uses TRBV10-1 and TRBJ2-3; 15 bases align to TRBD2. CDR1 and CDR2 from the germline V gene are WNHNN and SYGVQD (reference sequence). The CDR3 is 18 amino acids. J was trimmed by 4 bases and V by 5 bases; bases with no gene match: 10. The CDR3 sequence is CASSSWTSGRAVADTQYF. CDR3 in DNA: TGCGCCAGCAGTTCCTGGACTAGCGGGAGGGCCGTAGCAGATACGCAGTATTTT.

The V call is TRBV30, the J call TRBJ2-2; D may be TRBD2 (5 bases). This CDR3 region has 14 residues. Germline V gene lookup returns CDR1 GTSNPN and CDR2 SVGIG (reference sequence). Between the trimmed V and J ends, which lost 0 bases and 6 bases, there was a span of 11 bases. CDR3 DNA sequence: TGTGCCTGGAGTGTACCAGGACTCTCCGGGGAGCTGTTTTTT. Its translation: CAWSVPGLSGELFF. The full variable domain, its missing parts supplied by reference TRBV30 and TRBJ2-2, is SQTIHQWPATLVQPVGSPLSLECTVEGTSNPNLYWYRQAAGRGLQLLFYSVGIGQISSEVPQNLSASRPQDRQFILSSKKLLLSDSGFYLCAWSVPGLSGELFFGEGSRLTVL.

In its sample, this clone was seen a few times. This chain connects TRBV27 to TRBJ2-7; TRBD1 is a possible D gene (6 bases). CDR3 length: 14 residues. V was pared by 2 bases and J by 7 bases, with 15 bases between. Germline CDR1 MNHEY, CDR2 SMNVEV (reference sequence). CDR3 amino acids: CASSLGAGAREQYF. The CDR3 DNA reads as TGTGCCAGCAGTTTAGGGGCAGGGGCTCGTGAGCAGTACTTC.

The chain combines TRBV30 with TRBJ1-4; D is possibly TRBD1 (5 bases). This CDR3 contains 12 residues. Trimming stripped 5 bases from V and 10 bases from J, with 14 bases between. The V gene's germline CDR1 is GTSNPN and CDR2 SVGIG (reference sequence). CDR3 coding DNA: TGTGCCTGGGGACACGCTCCTGGAAAACTGTTTTTT. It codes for CAWGHAPGKLFF.

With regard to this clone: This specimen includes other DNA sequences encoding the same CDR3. This chain's CDR3 is CASSLGGGAEAFF. DNA of the CDR3: TGTGCCAGCAGCTTAGGTGGGGGGGCTGAAGCTTTCTTT. The chain links TRBV7-3 to TRBJ1-1, with a tentative D call TRBD1 (5 bases). Per the germline V gene, CDR1 is SGHTA and CDR2 is FQGTGA. The V gene lost 2 bases and the J gene lost 6 bases, with 10 bases spanning the gap. This CDR3 is 13 amino acids long.

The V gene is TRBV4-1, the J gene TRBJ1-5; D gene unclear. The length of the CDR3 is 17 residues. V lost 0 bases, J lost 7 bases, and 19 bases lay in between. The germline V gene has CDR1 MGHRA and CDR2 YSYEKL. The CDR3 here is CASSQDTAAAGYQPQHF. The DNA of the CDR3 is TGCGCCAGCAGCCAAGATACTGCAGCCGCCGGGTACCAGCCCCAGCATTTT.

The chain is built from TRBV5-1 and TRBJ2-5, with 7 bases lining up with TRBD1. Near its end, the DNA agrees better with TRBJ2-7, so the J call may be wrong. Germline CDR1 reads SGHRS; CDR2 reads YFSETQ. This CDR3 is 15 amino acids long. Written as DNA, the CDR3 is TGCGCCAGCAGCTTGGTAGCAGGGGGATCCTACGAGCAGTACTTC. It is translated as CASSLVAGGSYEQYF.

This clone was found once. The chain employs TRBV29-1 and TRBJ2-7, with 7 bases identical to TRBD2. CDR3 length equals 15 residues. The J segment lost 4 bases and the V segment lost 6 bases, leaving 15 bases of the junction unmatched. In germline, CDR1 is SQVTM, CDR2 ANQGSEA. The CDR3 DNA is TGCAGCGTCGAGGGGCTAGCGGAGTGGGGGTACGAGCAGTACTTC. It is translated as CSVEGLAEWGYEQYF.

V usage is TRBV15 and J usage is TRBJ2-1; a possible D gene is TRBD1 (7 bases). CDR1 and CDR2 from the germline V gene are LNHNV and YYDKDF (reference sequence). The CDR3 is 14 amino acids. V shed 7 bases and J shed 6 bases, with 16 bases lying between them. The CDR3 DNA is TGTGCCACCACGGAGGGGGCAAGAGGCAATGAGCAGTTCTTC. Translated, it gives CATTEGARGNEQFF.

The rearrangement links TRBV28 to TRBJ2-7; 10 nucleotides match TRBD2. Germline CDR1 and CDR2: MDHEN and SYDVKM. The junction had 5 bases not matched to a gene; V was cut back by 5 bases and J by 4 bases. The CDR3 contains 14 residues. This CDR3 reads CASSPLAGVYEQYF. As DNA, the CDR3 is TGTGCCAGCAGTCCCCTAGCGGGAGTGTACGAGCAGTACTTC.

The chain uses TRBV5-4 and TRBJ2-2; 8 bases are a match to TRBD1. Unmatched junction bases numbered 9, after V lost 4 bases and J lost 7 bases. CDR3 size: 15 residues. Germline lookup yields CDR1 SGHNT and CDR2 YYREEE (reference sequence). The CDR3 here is CASSPRTGRGGELFF. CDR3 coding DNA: TGTGCCAGCAGCCCGAGGACAGGGCGAGGCGGGGAGCTGTTTTTT.

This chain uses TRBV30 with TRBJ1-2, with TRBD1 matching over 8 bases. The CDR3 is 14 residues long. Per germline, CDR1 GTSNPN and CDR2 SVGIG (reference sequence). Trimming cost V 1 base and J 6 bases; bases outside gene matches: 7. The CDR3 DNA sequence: TGTGCCTGGAGTGATTACAGGGGGTATGATGGCTACACCTTC. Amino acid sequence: CAWSDYRGYDGYTF.

DNA for the CDR3: TGCGCCAGCAGCCAAGGCGAGACTAATGAAAAACTGTTTTTT. Translation gives CASSQGETNEKLFF. This chain uses TRBV4-1 with TRBJ1-4; D remains unclear. The length of the CDR3 is 14 residues. The V end lost 1 base, the J end lost 2 bases, and 5 bases lay between the germline ends. Germline-derived CDR1 and CDR2 are MGHRA and YSYEKL.

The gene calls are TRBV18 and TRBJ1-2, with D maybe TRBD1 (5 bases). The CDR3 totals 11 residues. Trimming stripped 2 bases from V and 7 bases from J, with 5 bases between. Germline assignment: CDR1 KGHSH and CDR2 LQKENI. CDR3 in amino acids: CASSPGAGYTF. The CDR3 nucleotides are TGTGCCAGCTCACCAGGGGCTGGCTACACCTTC.

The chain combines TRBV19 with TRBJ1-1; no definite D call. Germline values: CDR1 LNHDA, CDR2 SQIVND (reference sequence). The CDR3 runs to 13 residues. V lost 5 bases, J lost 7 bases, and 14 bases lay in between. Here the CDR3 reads CASSVGELIEAFF. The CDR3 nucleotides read TGTGCCAGTAGTGTCGGGGAGCTGATTGAAGCTTTCTTT. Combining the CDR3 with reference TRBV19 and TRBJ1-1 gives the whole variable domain DGGITQSPKYLFRKEGQNVTLSCEQNLNHDAMYWYRQDPGQGLRLIYYSQIVNDFQKGDIAEGYSVSREKKESFPLTVTSAQKNPTAFYLCASSVGELIEAFFGQGTRLTVV.

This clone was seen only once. The DNA of the CDR3 is TGTGCCAGCACTCCCGGGACAGGACTCTTCCACGAGCAGTACTTC. Its translation is CASTPGTGLFHEQYF. V gene TRBV6-5 combines with J gene TRBJ2-7; TRBD1 matches 8 bases. Germline V gives CDR1 MNHEY, CDR2 SVGAGI. The length of the CDR3 is 15 residues. V dropped 7 bases and J dropped 5; count of bases not matched to a gene: 13.

The CDR3 DNA is TGCGCCAGCAGCAGCTGGGACAGCCCGGGAGATACGCAGTATTTT. Translating gives CASSSWDSPGDTQYF. The chain combines TRBV5-1 with TRBJ2-3; TRBD1 matches 7 bases. Germline CDR1 is SGHRS and CDR2 is YFSETQ. V gave up 4 bases and J gave up 5 bases; unmatched junction bases: 10. CDR3 size: 15 residues.

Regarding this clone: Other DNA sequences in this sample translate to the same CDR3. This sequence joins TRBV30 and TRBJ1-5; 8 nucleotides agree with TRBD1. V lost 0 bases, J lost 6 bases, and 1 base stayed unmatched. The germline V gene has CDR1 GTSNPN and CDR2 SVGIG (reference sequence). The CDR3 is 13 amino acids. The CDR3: CAWSVQGGQPQHF. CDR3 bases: TGTGCCTGGAGTGTACAGGGGGGTCAGCCCCAGCATTTT.

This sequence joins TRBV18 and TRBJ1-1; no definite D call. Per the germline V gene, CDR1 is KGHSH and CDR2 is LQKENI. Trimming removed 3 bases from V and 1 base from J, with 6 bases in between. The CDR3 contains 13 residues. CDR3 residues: CASSPLENTEAFF. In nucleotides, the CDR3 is TGTGCCAGCTCACCGTTAGAGAACACTGAAGCTTTCTTT.

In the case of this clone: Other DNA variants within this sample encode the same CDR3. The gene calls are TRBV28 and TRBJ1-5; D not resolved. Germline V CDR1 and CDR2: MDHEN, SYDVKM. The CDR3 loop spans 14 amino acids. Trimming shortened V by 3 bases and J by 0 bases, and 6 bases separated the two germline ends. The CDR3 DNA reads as TGTGCCAGCAGTTTGAGCGGTAGCAATCAGCCCCAGCATTTT. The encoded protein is CASSLSGSNQPQHF.